Listed below are T cell receptor beta chains from one sample, sequenced in a study of Ad26.COV2.S vaccination and SARS-CoV-2 variants. Sequencing used immunoSEQ multiplex PCR; TCRdb keeps in-frame clones, though not all of them. The table shows more than 400,000 clones, with about 90% occurring only once. This material consisted of peripheral blood, taken in a trial of Ad26.COV2.S vaccine versus placebo. Every receptor here comes from a person between 18 and 59 years old who received the Ad26.COV2.S COVID-19 vaccine or a placebo. The CDR3 runs from the conserved cysteine through the conserved F or W. The D gene is left open where the match is weak. Size values are once, few and many counts, or a class for expanded clones, and some rows have none.

D	V	J	size	DNA	CDR3
.	TRBV6-5	TRBJ2-3	.	TGTGCCAGCAGTTACGAACCCACGGGGTACACAGATACGCAGTATTTT	CASSYEPTGYTDTQYF
.	TRBV19	TRBJ1-6	.	TGTGCCAGTAGCTCCGGGAGCTCCTATAATTCACCCCTCCACTTT	CASSSGSSYNSPLHF
TRBD2	TRBV7-2	TRBJ2-1	.	TGTGCCAGCAGCTTAGCCGGGGTAGCGGGGGGCCGGAGCAATGAGCAGTTCTTC	CASSLAGVAGGRSNEQFF
.	TRBV2	TRBJ1-2	.	TGTGCCAGCAGTACGACAACTACTAACTATGGCTACACCTTC	CASSTTTTNYGYTF
.	TRBV7-6	TRBJ2-3	.	TGTGCCAGCAGCTTAATGTCTGGCGTCAGCGGGCCCACAGATACGCAGTATTTT	CASSLMSGVSGPTDTQYF
TRBD1	TRBV19	TRBJ1-6	.	TGTGCCAGTACCCGGGACAGGAAAAATTCACCCCTCCACTTT	CASTRDRKNSPLHF
.	TRBV5-5	TRBJ1-5	once	TGTGCCAGCAGCTTTCGTGGGCAGCCCCAGCATTTT	CASSFRGQPQHF
.	TRBV27	TRBJ1-6	many	TGTGCCAGCAGTTTAGAGTTACCCTCCTATAATTCACCCCTCCACTTT	CASSLELPSYNSPLHF
.	TRBV7-9	TRBJ2-1	.	TGTGCCAGCAGCTTATCCGGGGAAAGGGTGTTCTTC	CASSLSGERVFF
TRBD1	TRBV9	TRBJ2-6	once	TGTGCCAGCAGAGGGACAGGGGGCTTACACTCTGGGGCCAACGTCCTGACTTTC	CASRGTGGLHSGANVLTF
TRBD1	TRBV4-3	TRBJ1-2	.	TGCGCCAGCAGCCATTCTAGGACAGGGATTGGCGGCTACACCTTC	CASSHSRTGIGGYTF
.	TRBV11-2	TRBJ1-2	.	TGTGCCAGCAGCTCTGTCCTTTTTCGACCCTCGGGCTACACCTTC	CASSSVLFRPSGYTF
.	TRBV5-4	TRBJ1-4	once	TGTGCCAGCAGCTTCGGAAGGTCTAATGAAAAACTGTTTTTT	CASSFGRSNEKLFF
TRBD2	TRBV7-2	TRBJ2-3	.	TGTGCCAGCAGGGGAGGGACCACAGATACGCAGTATTTT	CASRGGTTDTQYF
.	TRBV2	TRBJ1-1	few	TGTGCCAGCGGGGGGGCTGTGAACACTGAAGCTTTCTTT	CASGGAVNTEAFF
.	TRBV29-1	TRBJ1-1	.	TGCAGCGGGTGGGGGGGCACTGAAGCTTTCTTT	CSGWGGTEAFF
TRBD2	TRBV7-9	TRBJ2-7	.	TGTGCCAGCAGCTTAGAGGGACTAGCGGGGGGGAGCTCCTACGAGCAGTACTTC	CASSLEGLAGGSSYEQYF
TRBD1	TRBV11-2	TRBJ2-2	.	TGTGCCAGCAGCTTAGAGGGTCGGACAGGGACGAACACCGGGGAGCTGTTTTTT	CASSLEGRTGTNTGELFF
.	TRBV19	TRBJ1-3	.	TGTGCCAGTAGTATGGTCGCGTCCTACTTCGGAAACACCATATATTTT	CASSMVASYFGNTIYF
.	TRBV5-5	TRBJ2-6	.	TGTGCCAGCAGCTTGCTTCAGGGTTCCGGGGCCAACGTCCTGACTTTC	CASSLLQGSGANVLTF
TRBD1	TRBV28	TRBJ1-1	.	TGTGCCAGCAGTTGGGACAGGGCCGCTTTCTTT	CASSWDRAAFF
.	TRBV4-1	TRBJ2-4	.	TGCGCCAGCAGCCAGCCCGCGGCCAAAAACATTCAGTACTTC	CASSQPAAKNIQYF
.	TRBV5-4	TRBJ2-7	few	TGTGCCAGCAGCTCCCCACGGGGTAGGAACGGGGAGCAGTACTTC	CASSSPRGRNGEQYF
.	TRBV12-5	TRBJ2-7	once	TGTGCTAGTGGTGCCGGGCACCCTTACGAGCAGTACTTC	CASGAGHPYEQYF
TRBD1	TRBV5-8	TRBJ2-1	.	TGTGCCAGCAACTCCGGACAGGTCTCCTACAATGAGCAGTTCTTC	CASNSGQVSYNEQFF
TRBD2	TRBV4-3	TRBJ2-3	.	TGCGCCAGCAGCCGCGAACTAGCGGGGGGTTCAGATACGCAGTATTTT	CASSRELAGGSDTQYF
.	TRBV29-1	TRBJ2-6	once	TGCAGCACCGGCGGTGGGGGTATCTCTGGGGCCAACGTCCTGACTTTC	CSTGGGGISGANVLTF
.	TRBV5-8	TRBJ2-5	.	TGTGCCAGCAGCTTGTGGGGGACCTTACAAGAGACCCAGTACTTC	CASSLWGTLQETQYF
.	TRBV30	TRBJ1-1	few	TGTGCCTGGACACAGGGCTGGGGAACTGAAGCTTTCTTT	CAWTQGWGTEAFF
TRBD1	TRBV14	TRBJ1-1	.	TGTGCCAGCAGCCAGAGGGGGACAGGGTACACTGAAGCTTTCTTT	CASSQRGTGYTEAFF
.	TRBV7-8	TRBJ2-1	.	TGTGCCAGCAGCTCCGAGAACTTGGGCCCTACGTGGAATGAGCAGTTCTTC	CASSSENLGPTWNEQFF
.	TRBV5-4	TRBJ2-1	few	TGTGCCAGCAGCTTAAGGGCCAATGAGCAGTTCTTC	CASSLRANEQFF
TRBD1	TRBV7-9	TRBJ2-2	.	TGTGCCAGCAGCCCCGGATTATGGACAGGGGGGAACACCGGGGAGCTGTTTTTT	CASSPGLWTGGNTGELFF
TRBD1	TRBV27	TRBJ1-2	.	TGTGCCAGCAGTTTAGGAGGGGGCGGGGGCTACACCTTC	CASSLGGGGGYTF
.	TRBV11-2	TRBJ2-5	.	TGTGCCAGCAGCTTTGGGGCACGCAGTCGGGGCCAAGAGACCCAGTACTTC	CASSFGARSRGQETQYF
TRBD2	TRBV4-3	TRBJ2-5	.	TGCGCCAGCAGCCAAGATCGGGGGGGCCAAGAGACCCAGTACTTC	CASSQDRGGQETQYF
.	TRBV19	TRBJ1-4	.	TGTGCCAGTAGTATCTGGACTTTTAATGAAAAACTGTTTTTT	CASSIWTFNEKLFF
.	TRBV11-2	TRBJ2-3	.	TGTGCCAGCAGCGCACCTAATTTCCCGGGGAATACGCAGTATTTT	CASSAPNFPGNTQYF
.	TRBV6-6	TRBJ2-1	.	TGTGCCAGCCTCCTACGAGGGACATACAATGAGCAGTTCTTC	CASLLRGTYNEQFF
TRBD2	TRBV19	TRBJ2-7	.	TGTGCCAGTAGCGGAAGCGGGGGGCTACACGAGCAGTACTTC	CASSGSGGLHEQYF
.	TRBV6-5	TRBJ1-2	.	TGTGCCAGCAGTTACACGGGGAACTATGGCTACACCTTC	CASSYTGNYGYTF
.	TRBV29-1	TRBJ1-1	.	TGCAGCGTTGAAAAGGTTATACCGAATCCCCTGGGCACTGAAGCTTTCTTT	CSVEKVIPNPLGTEAFF
TRBD1	TRBV5-6	TRBJ1-1	.	TGTGCCAGCAGCGATCTCACAGGGGTGTACCGCTCGGCTTTCTTT	CASSDLTGVYRSAFF
.	TRBV7-9	TRBJ2-2	.	TGTGCCAGCAGCTTAAGAAAAGGAGACCCCACCGGGGAGCTGTTTTTT	CASSLRKGDPTGELFF
.	TRBV5-1	TRBJ1-2	.	TGCGCCAGCAGCTTGGCAGGGAGAGAGTATGGCTACACCTTC	CASSLAGREYGYTF
.	TRBV27	TRBJ1-3	.	TGTGCCAGCAGTTTTGGGGGCGCTGGAAACACCATATATTTT	CASSFGGAGNTIYF
.	TRBV5-4	TRBJ1-2	few	TGTGCCAGCAGCGCTGAGACGGCCCTCTCACCCTTGGGCTACACCTTC	CASSAETALSPLGYTF
.	TRBV18	TRBJ1-1	.	TGTGCCAGCTCACCGACCCTGAACACTGAAGCTTTCTTT	CASSPTLNTEAFF
.	TRBV6-5	TRBJ2-1	.	TGTGCCAGCAGTTACAGGCACTCCCGGTCCTACAATGAGCAGTTCTTC	CASSYRHSRSYNEQFF
TRBD1	TRBV7-2	TRBJ1-3	.	TGTGCCAGCAGCTATCAGGGGACAGGGGGAAACACCATATATTTT	CASSYQGTGGNTIYF
.	TRBV18	TRBJ1-5	.	TGTGCCAGCTCACCACTCCCCGATCAGCCCCAGCATTTT	CASSPLPDQPQHF